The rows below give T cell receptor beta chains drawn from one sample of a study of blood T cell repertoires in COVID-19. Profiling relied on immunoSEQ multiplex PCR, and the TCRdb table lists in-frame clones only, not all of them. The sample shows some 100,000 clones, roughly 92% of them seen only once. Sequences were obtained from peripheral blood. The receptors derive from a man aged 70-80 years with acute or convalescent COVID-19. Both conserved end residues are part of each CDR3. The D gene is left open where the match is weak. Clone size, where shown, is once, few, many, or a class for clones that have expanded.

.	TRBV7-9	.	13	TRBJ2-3	TGTGCCAGCAGCTCCCCGGGGACAGATACGCAGTATTTT	CASSSPGTDTQYF
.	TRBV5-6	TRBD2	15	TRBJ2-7	TGTGCCAGCAGCCCTTTAGCGGGAGGGGACTACGAGCAGTACTTC	CASSPLAGGDYEQYF
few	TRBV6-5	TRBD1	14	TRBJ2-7	TGTGCCAGCAGTTCCGGGGACAGGGTGAGGGAGCAGTACTTC	CASSSGDRVREQYF
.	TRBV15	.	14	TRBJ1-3	TGTGCCACCGGAGGGGCGGGTTTTGGAAACACCATATATTTT	CATGGAGFGNTIYF
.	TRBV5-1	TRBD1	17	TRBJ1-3	TGCGCCAGCAGCACCCAGACAGGGGCCCTCTCTGGAAACACCATATATTTT	CASSTQTGALSGNTIYF
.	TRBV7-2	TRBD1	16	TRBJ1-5	TGTGCCAGCAGTTATGGACAGGGTAGCGCCAATCAGCCCCAGCATTTT	CASSYGQGSANQPQHF
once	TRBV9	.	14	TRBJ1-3	TGTGCCAGCAGCCCGACAGGAACGAGAAACACCATATATTTT	CASSPTGTRNTIYF
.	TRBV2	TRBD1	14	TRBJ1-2	TGTGCCAGCAGGGGGACAGGGGGTGGCTATGGCTACACCTTC	CASRGTGGGYGYTF
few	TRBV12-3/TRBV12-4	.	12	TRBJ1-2	TGTGCCAGCAGTCCGGGTGGGGCTGGCTACACCTTC	CASSPGGAGYTF
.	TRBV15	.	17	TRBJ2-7	TGTGCCACCAGCAGAGATACGGTGCTTAGCGGTAGCTACGAGCAGTACTTC	CATSRDTVLSGSYEQYF
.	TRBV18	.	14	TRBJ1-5	TGTGCCAGCTCACCGGGGAGGGCTGGACAGCCCCAGCATTTT	CASSPGRAGQPQHF
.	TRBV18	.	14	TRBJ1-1	TGTGCCAGCTCACCGGCAGTTATGAACACTGAAGCTTTCTTT	CASSPAVMNTEAFF
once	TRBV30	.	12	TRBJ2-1	TGTGCCTGGAGTGTACAGGAGGGTGAGCAGTTCTTC	CAWSVQEGEQFF
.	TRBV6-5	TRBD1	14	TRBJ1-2	TGTGCCAGCAGTCCATCGACAGGGATCGGCGGCTACACCTTC	CASSPSTGIGGYTF
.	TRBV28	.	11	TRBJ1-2	TGTGCCAGCAGGCCGGGATCCGGCTACACCTTC	CASRPGSGYTF
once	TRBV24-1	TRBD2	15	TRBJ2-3	TGTGCCACCAGTGGGGCTAGCGGGAGGGATGATACGCAGTATTTT	CATSGASGRDDTQYF
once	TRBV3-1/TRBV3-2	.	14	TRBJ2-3	TGTGCCAGCAGCCAAGTCAGGCCCACAGATACGCAGTATTTT	CASSQVRPTDTQYF
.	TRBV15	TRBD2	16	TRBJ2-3	TGTGCCACCAGCAGAGGCACTAGCGGGATTTCGGATACGCAGTATTTT	CATSRGTSGISDTQYF
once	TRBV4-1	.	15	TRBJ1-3	TGCGCCAGCAGCCAAGCGGCGGTCTCTGGAAACACCATATATTTT	CASSQAAVSGNTIYF
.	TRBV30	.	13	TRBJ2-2	TGTGCCTGGAGTGTTGGCGGGACCGGGGAGCTGTTTTTT	CAWSVGGTGELFF
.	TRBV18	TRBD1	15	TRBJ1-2	TGTGCCAGCTCACCACTGGGACAGCACGAAAATGGCTACACCTTC	CASSPLGQHENGYTF
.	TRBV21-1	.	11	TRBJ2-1	TGTGCCAGCCTCCCCTACAATGAGCAGTTCTTC	CASLPYNEQFF
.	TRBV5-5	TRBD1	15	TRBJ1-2	TGTGCCAGCAGCATAGGGACAGAAATTATCTATGGCTACACCTTC	CASSIGTEIIYGYTF
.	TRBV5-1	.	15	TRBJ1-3	TGCGCCAGCAGCCGCTCCGGGACACAGGGAAACACCATATATTTT	CASSRSGTQGNTIYF
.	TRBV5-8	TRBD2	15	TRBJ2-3	TGTGCCAGCAGCTTTACCGGCCGGGAGGGAGATACGCAGTATTTT	CASSFTGREGDTQYF
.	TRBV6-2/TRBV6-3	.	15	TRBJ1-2	TGTGCCAGCAGTTACTCGAACAGACCAAACTATGGCTACACCTTC	CASSYSNRPNYGYTF
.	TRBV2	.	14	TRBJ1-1	TGTGCCAGCAGTGAACGTCAGGTCTACACTGAAGCTTTCTTT	CASSERQVYTEAFF
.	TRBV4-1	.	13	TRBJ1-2	TGCGCCAGCAGCCAAGGTATTTACTATGGCTACACCTTC	CASSQGIYYGYTF
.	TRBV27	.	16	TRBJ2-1	TGTGCCAGCAGTGTAAACCAGGCAATGCCCGGCTATGAGCAGTTCTTC	CASSVNQAMPGYEQFF
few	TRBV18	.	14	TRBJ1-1	TGTGCCAGCTCACCAATCAGCCTAGGAGCTGAAGCTTTCTTT	CASSPISLGAEAFF
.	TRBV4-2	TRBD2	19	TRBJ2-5	TGTGCCAGCAGCCAAGAAACTAGCGGGGGGGCTGAAGTACGAGAGACCCAGTACTTC	CASSQETSGGAEVRETQYF
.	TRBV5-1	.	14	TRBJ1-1	TGCGCCAGCAAGGAAACAGCGGTGCGAACTGAAGCTTTCTTT	CASKETAVRTEAFF
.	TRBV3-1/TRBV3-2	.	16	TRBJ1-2	TGTGCCAGCAGCCAAGATCAATCGGCGGTCACCTATGGCTACACCTTC	CASSQDQSAVTYGYTF
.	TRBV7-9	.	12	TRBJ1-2	TGTGCCAGCAGCCCCGGGACATATGGCTACACCTTC	CASSPGTYGYTF
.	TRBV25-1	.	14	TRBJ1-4	TGTGCCAGTAGGGGCCGGGAGTCTAATGAAAAACTGTTTTTT	CASRGRESNEKLFF
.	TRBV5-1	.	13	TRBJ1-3	TGCGCCAGCAGCGAAACAGGGGGAAACACCATATATTTT	CASSETGGNTIYF
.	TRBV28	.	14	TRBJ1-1	TGTGCCAGCAGTCCCAACAGGGTTAACACTGAAGCTTTCTTT	CASSPNRVNTEAFF
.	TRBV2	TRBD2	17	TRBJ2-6	TGTGCCAGCAGTGAATTTGGCGGGAGTACGGGGGCCAACGTCCTGACTTTC	CASSEFGGSTGANVLTF
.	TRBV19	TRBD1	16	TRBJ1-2	TGTGCCAGTAGTCCAGGGGGTACCGGGGGACAGTATGGCTACACCTTC	CASSPGGTGGQYGYTF
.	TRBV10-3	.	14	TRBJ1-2	TGTGCCACCCTTAACAGGGTGAAGAACTATGGCTACACCTTC	CATLNRVKNYGYTF
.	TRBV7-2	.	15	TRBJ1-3	TGTGCCAGCAGCTTAGCCACAGGGACGGGAAACACCATATATTTT	CASSLATGTGNTIYF
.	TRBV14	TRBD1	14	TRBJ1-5	TGTGCCAGCAGCCAGGACAGGTGGGATCAGCCCCAGCATTTT	CASSQDRWDQPQHF
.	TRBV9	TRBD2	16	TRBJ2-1	TGTGCCAGCAGCGTAGCGGGCGGGAGGTCCTACAATGAGCAGTTCTTC	CASSVAGGRSYNEQFF
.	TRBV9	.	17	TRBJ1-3	TGTGCCAGCAGCCCTCTCCGGGGGCCGGGGGGTGGAAACACCATATATTTT	CASSPLRGPGGGNTIYF
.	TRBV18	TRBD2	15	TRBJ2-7	TGTGCCAGCTCACCGCCAACCAGCGGGGGATACGAGCAGTACTTC	CASSPPTSGGYEQYF
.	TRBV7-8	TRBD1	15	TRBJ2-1	TGTGCCAGCAGCCCCCGGGACAGACCCTACAATGAGCAGTTCTTC	CASSPRDRPYNEQFF
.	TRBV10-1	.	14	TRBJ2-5	TGCGCCAGACGACAGCCCGAGTACCAAGAGACCCAGTACTTC	CARRQPEYQETQYF
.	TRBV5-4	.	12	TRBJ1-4	TGTGCCAGCAGCTTGGGTAGCGGTGGACTGTTTTTT	CASSLGSGGLFF
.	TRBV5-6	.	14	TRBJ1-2	TGTGCCAGCAGCTTTGGGCAGGGGAACTATGGCTACACCTTC	CASSFGQGNYGYTF
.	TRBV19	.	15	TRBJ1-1	TGTGCCAGTATTATGGGGGGTTTGAGGAGCACTGAAGCTTTCTTT	CASIMGGLRSTEAFF
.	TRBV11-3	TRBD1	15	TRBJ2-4	TGTGCCAGCAGCTTAGACCGGACAGGGAGGAACATTCAGTACTTC	CASSLDRTGRNIQYF
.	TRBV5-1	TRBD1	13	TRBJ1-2	TGCGCCAGCAGCTCGGAGGGGGCGTATGGCTACACCTTC	CASSSEGAYGYTF